Listed below are T cell receptor beta chains from one sample, sequenced in a study of blood T cell repertoires in COVID-19. Clones were sequenced by immunoSEQ multiplex PCR, and TCRdb holds only the in-frame ones, with some missing. The sample consists of about 360,000 clones, 86% of them appearing once. Sequencing was performed on peripheral blood. These receptors were obtained from a woman aged 55-69 years with COVID-19, enrolled during active disease. CDR3s include the opening cysteine and the closing phenylalanine or tryptophan. D genes are given only for firm matches. The listing skips clone size in some rows; elsewhere it reads once, few, many or a size class.

j_call v_call clone_size d_call cdr3_aa cdr3_nt
TRBJ1-2 TRBV9 NA TRBD1 CASSVDLDRRNYGYTF TGTGCCAGCAGCGTAGACTTGGACAGGCGAAACTATGGCTACACCTTC
TRBJ1-2 TRBV2 NA TRBD1 CASSAGTANYGYTF TGTGCCAGCAGTGCCGGGACAGCTAACTATGGCTACACCTTC
TRBJ2-3 TRBV27 NA NA CASSFALASDTQYF TGTGCCAGCAGTTTCGCTTTGGCCTCAGATACGCAGTATTTT
TRBJ1-5 TRBV7-8 NA NA CASSFLGQGFEQPQHF TGTGCCAGCAGCTTTTTAGGGCAGGGGTTCGAGCAGCCCCAGCATTTT
TRBJ2-1 TRBV6-5 NA NA CASSYGPDIPNEQFF TGTGCCAGCAGTTACGGGCCCGACATTCCCAATGAGCAGTTCTTC
TRBJ1-4 TRBV29-1 NA TRBD1 CSVQMGQGTRGFEKLFF TGCAGCGTTCAGATGGGACAGGGGACCCGGGGGTTTGAAAAACTGTTTTTT
TRBJ2-5 TRBV3-1/TRBV3-2 NA NA CASSDLGLETQYF TGTGCCAGCAGCGACCTGGGGCTGGAGACCCAGTACTTC
TRBJ2-3 TRBV3-1/TRBV3-2 NA NA CASSQGGSDTQYF TGTGCCAGCAGCCAGGGGGGTTCAGATACGCAGTATTTT
TRBJ1-2 TRBV7-2 NA NA CASSLAKFSGVSHGYTF TGTGCCAGCAGCTTAGCCAAATTCTCAGGGGTATCCCATGGCTACACCTTC
TRBJ1-2 TRBV19 NA TRBD1 CASSIKDRVSGYTF TGTGCCAGTAGTATCAAAGACAGGGTCTCTGGCTACACCTTC
TRBJ1-1 TRBV5-6 once TRBD1 CASSPDATGGPEAFF TGTGCCAGCAGCCCGGATGCTACAGGGGGCCCTGAAGCTTTCTTT
TRBJ1-6 TRBV18 NA NA CASSPSGSYNSPLHF TGTGCCAGCTCACCATCGGGATCCTATAATTCACCCCTCCACTTT
TRBJ1-1 TRBV6-2/TRBV6-3 few NA CASSYGAVNTEAFF TGTGCCAGCAGTTACGGGGCGGTGAACACTGAAGCTTTCTTT
TRBJ1-1 TRBV4-3 NA NA CASSQGVTNTEAFF TGCGCCAGCAGCCAAGGAGTCACGAACACTGAAGCTTTCTTT
TRBJ2-1 TRBV5-4 NA NA CASSPQGLGNEQFF TGTGCCAGCAGCCCACAGGGTTTGGGGAATGAGCAGTTCTTC
TRBJ2-7 TRBV4-1 NA TRBD1 CASRTGTGSPRRDYEQYF TGCGCCAGCAGAACCGGGACAGGGAGTCCTCGTCGCGACTACGAGCAGTACTTC
TRBJ1-2 TRBV2 NA TRBD1 CASRLQGARNYGYTF TGTGCCAGCAGGCTACAGGGGGCAAGGAACTATGGCTACACCTTC
TRBJ1-5 TRBV6-6 NA NA CASSYSIENQPQHF TGTGCCAGCAGTTACTCGATAGAGAATCAGCCCCAGCATTTT
TRBJ2-3 TRBV7-9 NA NA CASRSAADTQYF TGTGCCAGCAGGAGTGCGGCAGATACGCAGTATTTT
TRBJ1-3 TRBV5-1 NA NA CASRATGLSGNTIYF TGCGCCAGTCGCGCTACAGGGTTGAGCGGAAACACCATATATTTT
TRBJ1-1 TRBV5-4 NA NA CASSLGSRSTEAFF TGTGCCAGCAGCTTGGGCTCTAGGAGCACTGAAGCTTTCTTT
TRBJ1-2 TRBV6-4 NA TRBD1 CASSVSPGTGAFGYTF TGTGCCAGCAGTGTCAGTCCCGGGACAGGGGCGTTCGGCTACACCTTC
TRBJ1-1 TRBV27 NA NA CASSLGPNTEAFF TGTGCCAGCAGTTTAGGGCCGAACACTGAAGCTTTCTTT
TRBJ1-5 TRBV20-1 NA TRBD1 CSARGQGGHSNQPQHF TGCAGTGCTCGTGGACAGGGGGGTCATAGCAATCAGCCCCAGCATTTT
TRBJ2-2 TRBV9 NA TRBD1 CASSASTGTGRSGELFF TGTGCCAGCAGCGCATCCACCGGGACAGGGAGATCCGGGGAGCTGTTTTTT
TRBJ1-1 TRBV6-5 once TRBD1 CASSSGQGAKTEAFF TGTGCCAGCAGTTCCGGACAGGGGGCGAAGACTGAAGCTTTCTTT
TRBJ2-1 TRBV2 NA NA CARRGGGSSYNEQFF TGTGCCAGGAGGGGGGGCGGGAGCTCCTACAATGAGCAGTTCTTC
TRBJ1-1 TRBV20-1 NA NA CSAKQYGEAFF TGCAGTGCTAAACAATACGGGGAAGCTTTCTTT
TRBJ1-2 TRBV6-5 NA NA CASTRGGAGGYTF TGTGCCAGCACTCGGGGGGGCGCGGGAGGCTACACCTTC
TRBJ2-3 TRBV7-9 NA TRBD1 CASSAHLQGEGADTQYF TGTGCCAGCAGTGCCCACCTACAGGGGGAAGGGGCAGATACGCAGTATTTT
TRBJ1-2 TRBV7-2 NA TRBD1 CASSFDRANYGYTF TGTGCCAGCAGCTTCGACAGGGCAAACTATGGCTACACCTTC
TRBJ1-4 TRBV11-2 NA NA CASSLGGSMDEKLFF TGTGCCAGCAGCTTAGGAGGCAGTATGGATGAAAAACTGTTTTTT
TRBJ2-1 TRBV4-3 NA NA CASSRRLLPSSYNEQFF TGCGCCAGCAGCCGAAGACTGCTGCCCAGCTCCTACAATGAGCAGTTCTTC
TRBJ2-7 TRBV6-5 NA TRBD2 CASSLGGSEQYF TGTGCCAGCAGCCTCGGGGGGTCCGAGCAGTACTTC
TRBJ2-5 TRBV6-5 NA NA CASSTPGSKTQYF TGTGCCAGCAGTACCCCAGGGTCGAAGACCCAGTACTTC
TRBJ2-5 TRBV6-5 NA TRBD1 CASSPTGGEETQYF TGTGCCAGCAGTCCGACAGGGGGCGAAGAGACCCAGTACTTC
TRBJ2-7 TRBV7-9 NA TRBD1 CASSLDRLRGGEPYEQYF TGTGCCAGCAGCTTAGATCGTCTTAGAGGGGGCGAACCCTACGAGCAGTACTTC
TRBJ2-2 TRBV27 NA TRBD2 CASSRFSGGDTGELFF TGTGCCAGCAGTCGGTTCAGCGGGGGGGACACCGGGGAGCTGTTTTTT
TRBJ2-7 TRBV6-6 few NA CASARWQVAYEQYF TGTGCCAGCGCTCGGTGGCAGGTCGCCTACGAGCAGTACTTC
TRBJ2-3 TRBV11-2 NA TRBD1 CASSLGQGADTQYF TGTGCCAGCAGCTTAGGACAGGGCGCAGATACGCAGTATTTT
TRBJ1-1 TRBV3-1/TRBV3-2 once NA CASSPGPSMNTEAFF TGTGCCAGCAGCCCTGGGCCCTCAATGAACACTGAAGCTTTCTTT
TRBJ2-7 TRBV7-2 NA TRBD1 CASSWDSKYEQYF TGTGCCAGCAGCTGGGACAGCAAATACGAGCAGTACTTC
TRBJ2-2 TRBV7-2 once NA CASSLVRGGAARGELFF TGTGCCAGCAGCTTAGTCCGAGGGGGAGCGGCGAGGGGGGAGCTGTTTTTT
TRBJ1-3 TRBV7-9 NA NA CASSSGGQGGNTIYF TGTGCCAGCAGCTCCGGCGGCCAGGGGGGAAACACCATATATTTT
TRBJ2-1 TRBV19 NA TRBD2 CASSSGGAYNEQFF TGTGCCAGTAGTAGCGGGGGGGCCTACAATGAGCAGTTCTTC
TRBJ1-3 TRBV18 NA TRBD1 CASSPTQYRGLLGNTIYF TGTGCCAGCTCACCCACCCAATACAGGGGGCTTCTTGGAAACACCATATATTTT
TRBJ1-4 TRBV5-1 NA TRBD1 CASGLQGDLSEKLFF TGCGCCAGCGGGCTCCAGGGGGACTTGAGTGAAAAACTGTTTTTT
TRBJ1-2 TRBV6-5 NA NA CASSLTPSEGHPF TGTGCCAGCAGTCTAACTCCCTCGGAGGGCCATCCCTTC
TRBJ2-5 TRBV5-1 NA TRBD2 CASSPRAGDPPETQYF TGCGCCAGCAGCCCACGAGCGGGGGACCCCCCGGAGACCCAGTACTTC
TRBJ2-1 TRBV7-3 NA NA CASSLSRIYDNEQFF TGTGCCAGCAGCTTATCGAGGATCTATGACAATGAGCAGTTCTTC
TRBJ1-5 TRBV11-2 NA TRBD1 CASSPTKGGTGVQPQHF TGTGCCAGCAGCCCAACCAAGGGGGGGACAGGGGTTCAGCCCCAGCATTTT
TRBJ1-5 TRBV7-9 NA NA CASSHDRTLNQPQHF TGTGCCAGCAGCCACGACAGGACGCTCAATCAGCCCCAGCATTTT
TRBJ1-2 TRBV6-5 NA NA CASSQQGARGYGYTF TGTGCCAGCAGCCAACAGGGCGCAAGGGGCTATGGCTACACCTTC